A single sample gave rise to the 27 T cell receptor beta chains below, sequenced in a study of T-cell memory formation after mild COVID-19. TCRdb reprocessed the 5' RACE reads via MiXCR and lists one record per CDR3 protein. The sample lists 55,000 to 80,000 distinct CDR3 sequences; 9% to 9.5% were seen once. What was sequenced was PBMCs or a T cell subset sorted from them (not recorded which). These receptors all stem from a young man who had mild COVID-19 (a few samples of this study predate the infection). Cell type and time point are not known.

This clonotype has just a few counts. This chain uses TRBV12-3 or TRBV12-4 with TRBJ2-3; perhaps TRBD1 as D (6 bases). V was pared by 3 bases and J by 4 bases, with 8 bases between. The CDR3 contains 13 residues. Here the CDR3 reads CASSFRGPDTQYF. CDR3 in DNA: TGTGCCAGCAGTTTCAGGGGCCCAGATACGCAGTATTTT.

The rearrangement links TRBV29-1 to TRBJ2-3, with a weak D call TRBD1 (7 bases). Per the germline V gene, CDR1 is SQVTM and CDR2 is ANQGSEA. V was clipped by 6 bases and J by 3 bases, with 13 bases between them. This CDR3 is built from 13 residues. CDR3 in DNA: TGCAGCGTCGAGGCAGGGGGGACAGATACGCAGTATTTT. Translated, it gives CSVEAGGTDTQYF.

The gene calls are TRBV6-5 and TRBJ2-5; D is perhaps TRBD2 (8 bases). V was clipped by 6 bases and J by 0 bases, with 17 bases between them. The CDR3 consists of 16 residues. CDR1 and CDR2 from the germline V gene are MNHEY and SVGAGI. In nucleotides, the CDR3 is TGTGCCAGCAGAAGGGGGCCTAGCGGGTACCAAGAGACCCAGTACTTC. It yields the protein CASRRGPSGYQETQYF.

This clonotype was seen many times. The chain recombines TRBV11-1 with TRBJ2-3, with 9 bases fitting TRBD1. The CDR3 length is 14 residues. Germline V lookup: CDR1 SGHAT, CDR2 FQDESV (reference sequence). V trimming: 5 bases; J trimming: 1 base; junction bases outside the gene matches: 1. In DNA form, the CDR3 reads TGTGCCAGCAGCCGGGACAGGGGCACAGATACGCAGTATTTT. This encodes CASSRDRGTDTQYF.

This clonotype was recorded a few times. The V gene is TRBV20-1, the J gene TRBJ2-1, with a tentative D call TRBD2 (6 bases). Looked up from germline, CDR1 is DFQATT and CDR2 is SNEGSKA (reference sequence). Trimming shortened V by 5 bases and J by 10 bases, and 18 bases separated the two germline ends. The CDR3 loop spans 13 amino acids. DNA for the CDR3: TGCAGTGCTCGAAGACTAGGTTCTTGGGAGCAGTTCTTC. Its translation: CSARRLGSWEQFF.

This clonotype was seen at least ten times. The V call is TRBV7-2, the J call TRBJ2-5, with 13 bases that match TRBD2. Losses at the gene ends were 8 bases for V and 1 base for J; bases not matched to a gene: 1. Looked up from germline, CDR1 is SGHTA and CDR2 is FQGNSA. This CDR3 spans 14 amino acids. For the CDR3, the DNA is TGTGCCAGCGGACTAGCGGGGGCCCAAGAGACCCAGTACTTC. It is translated as CASGLAGAQETQYF.

The chain carries TRBV6-5 and TRBJ2-3; D uncertain. The V end lost 4 bases, the J end lost 1 base, and 18 bases lay between the germline ends. The CDR3 extends over 17 amino acids. Germline V gene sequence: CDR1 MNHEY, CDR2 SVGAGI. CDR3 sequence (DNA): TGTGCCAGCAGTTTGGCCAATCCCCTGGGCGGCACAGATACGCAGTATTTT. It codes for CASSLANPLGGTDTQYF.

This clonotype was picked up a small number of times. The J gene is TRBJ1-1, the V gene TRBV7-9; D gene ambiguous. The CDR3 is 14 residues long. Trimming took off 2 bases at V and 4 bases at J, with 11 bases between the two ends. In germline, CDR1 is SEHNR, CDR2 FQNEAQ (reference sequence). CDR3: CASSLSAGVTEAFF. CDR3 nucleotide sequence: TGTGCCAGCAGCTTAAGCGCGGGCGTCACTGAAGCTTTCTTT.

This clonotype has more than one count but fewer than ten. The chain combines TRBV7-6 with TRBJ2-3; 9 bases fit TRBD1. There are 15 residues in the CDR3. CDR1 and CDR2 (germline): SGHVS, FNYEAQ. V lost 7 bases and J lost 0; bases outside the gene matches: 5. DNA of the CDR3: TGTGCCAGCACCAAAGGACAGGGGAGCACAGATACGCAGTATTTT. It encodes CASTKGQGSTDTQYF.

This clonotype was observed many times. This chain connects TRBV9 to TRBJ2-5; maybe TRBD2 (6 bases). V was clipped by 4 bases and J by 5 bases, with 21 bases between them. The germline V gene has CDR1 SGDLS and CDR2 YYNGEE. CDR3 length: 16 amino acids. CDR3 sequence reads: CASSPHLSGFKETQYF. Here the CDR3 DNA reads TGTGCCAGCAGCCCCCACCTCAGCGGGTTTAAGGAGACCCAGTACTTC.

This clonotype was detected many times. The junction shows a germline mismatch at one end, possibly a read error. The chain employs TRBV12-3 or TRBV12-4 and TRBJ2-1, with TRBD1 matching 9 bases. CDR3 length equals 15 residues. The CDR3 reads CASTLDRGSYNEQFF. The CDR3 region has the DNA TGTGCCAGCACCTTAGACAGGGGGAGCTACAACGAGCAGTTCTTC.

This clonotype was seen a few times. This rearrangement joins TRBV18 to TRBJ1-1; tentative D call: TRBD1 (6 bases). The CDR3 is 14 residues long. Trimming shortened V by 6 bases and J by 3 bases, and 14 bases separated the two germline ends. Looked up from germline, CDR1 is KGHSH and CDR2 is LQKENI. The CDR3 DNA reads TGTGCCAGCTCCCTCGACAGGAGATACACTGAAGCTTTCTTT. This gives the protein CASSLDRRYTEAFF.

The table lists this clonotype with many counts. The missing conserved phenylalanine or tryptophan at the end of this CDR3 makes a read error likely. The DNA is omitted, as the CDR3 cannot be located on it reliably, and the CDR3 follows TCRdb's listing. CDR3 sequence reads: CASSQGLAYSL. The chain has TRBV5-6 and TRBJ2-7; TRBD2, the D gene given by the table, was not confirmed from the DNA. Termini included, the CDR3 measures 11 amino acids. The germline CDR1 and CDR2 sequences are SGHDT and YYEEEE.

A few counts support this clonotype. The chain recombines TRBV5-1 with TRBJ2-2; 9 bases align to TRBD2. Germline assignment: CDR1 SGHRS and CDR2 YFSETQ. The V and J ends lost 4 bases and 2 bases, in that order; junction bases with no gene match: 6. The CDR3 has 16 amino acids. Here the CDR3 DNA reads TGCGCCAGCAGCGGGAGCGGGGGGTCTAACACCGGGGAGCTGTTTTTT. The encoded protein is CASSGSGGSNTGELFF. The full variable domain, completed using reference TRBV5-1 and TRBJ2-2, is KAGVTQTPRYLIKTRGQQVTLSCSPISGHRSVSWYQQTPGQGLQFLFEYFSETQRNKGNFPGRFSGRQFSNSRSEMNVSTLELGDSALYLCASSGSGGSNTGELFFGEGSRLTVL.

This clonotype has a handful of counts. The V call is TRBV7-2, the J call TRBJ2-5; D not certain. The CDR3 is 14 residues long. The V gene's germline CDR1 is SGHTA and CDR2 FQGNSA. V lost 3 bases and J lost 4, with 12 bases in between. DNA of the CDR3: TGTGCCAGCAGCTTGTTTTCGTCGGGAGAGACCCAGTACTTC. Encoded protein: CASSLFSSGETQYF. Using reference TRBV7-2 and TRBJ2-5 for the parts outside the CDR3, the full variable domain is GAGVSQSPSNKVTEKGKDVELRCDPISGHTALYWYRQSLGQGLEFLIYFQGNSAPDKSGLPSDRFSAERTGGSVSTLTIQRTQQEDSAVYLCASSLFSSGETQYFGPGTRLLVL.

The V and J genes are TRBV7-2 and TRBJ2-3; D remains unclear. Trimming took off 1 base at V and 0 bases at J, with 8 bases between the two ends. Germline V gene sequence: CDR1 SGHTA, CDR2 FQGNSA. CDR3 length: 15 residues. The DNA for the CDR3 is TGTGCCAGCAGCTTAGATCCGGCAAGCACAGATACGCAGTATTTT. Its protein product is CASSLDPASTDTQYF.

The rearrangement links TRBV27 to TRBJ1-6; D unresolved. Trimming removed 6 bases from V and 10 bases from J, with 13 bases in between. CDR1 and CDR2 (germline): MNHEY, SMNVEV (reference sequence). The CDR3 is 13 amino acids. CDR3 region: CASSPQSYSPLHF. Here the CDR3 DNA reads TGTGCCAGCAGCCCCCAGTCTTACTCACCCCTCCACTTT.

J is TRBJ1-2 and V is TRBV9; D uncertain. Germline V CDR1 and CDR2: SGDLS, YYNGEE. Trimming took off 2 bases at V and 2 bases at J, with 10 bases between the two ends. The CDR3 spans 14 residues. CDR3 DNA: TGTGCCAGCAGCGTCGATGACTTAAACTATGGCTACACCTTC. This gives the protein CASSVDDLNYGYTF.

This clonotype has a handful of counts. The V call is TRBV5-4, the J call TRBJ2-7; D is possibly TRBD2 (6 bases). The germline CDR1 and CDR2 sequences are SGHNT and YYREEE (reference sequence). This CDR3 comprises 14 residues. Trimming removed 4 bases from V and 0 bases from J, with 11 bases in between. The CDR3 DNA reads TGTGCCAGCAGCACCGGGACTTCCTCCTACGAGCAGTACTTC. Residues: CASSTGTSSYEQYF.

This clonotype has just a few counts. The rearrangement uses TRBV28 and TRBJ2-3; possible D gene TRBD1, 6 bases. Germline CDR1 and CDR2: MDHEN and SYDVKM. The length of the CDR3 is 18 residues. V lost 7 bases to trimming and J lost 1 base, with 24 bases between them. The CDR3 loop reads CASIVGGVPSGGTDTQYF. CDR3 coding DNA: TGTGCCAGCATAGTAGGGGGAGTCCCCTCGGGCGGCACAGATACGCAGTATTTT.

This clonotype occurred a few times. The chain couples TRBV20-1 to TRBJ2-1; 9 bases fit TRBD2. The CDR3 spans 15 residues. The germline V gene encodes CDR1 DFQATT and CDR2 SNEGSKA (reference sequence). V lost 0 bases to trimming and J lost 2 bases; unmatched junction nucleotides: 2. CDR3 bases: TGCAGTGCTAGAGATAGCGGGGGACCCTACAATGAGCAGTTCTTC. It encodes CSARDSGGPYNEQFF.

This clonotype occurred a few times. V gene TRBV6-6 combines with J gene TRBJ1-2; D perhaps matches TRBD1 (5 bases). V lost 7 bases and J 5 bases, leaving 17 bases between the germline ends. The length of the CDR3 is 14 residues. Germline V gene sequence: CDR1 MNHNY, CDR2 SVGAGI (reference sequence). The CDR3 loop is CASNKRGGEYGYTF. The DNA for the CDR3 is TGTGCCAGCAACAAACGCGGGGGGGAATATGGCTACACCTTC.

This chain connects TRBV20-1 to TRBJ2-6; TRBD2 agrees at 11 bases. In germline, CDR1 is DFQATT, CDR2 SNEGSKA (reference sequence). V was clipped by 6 bases and J by 2 bases; unmatched bases: 3. This CDR3 contains 15 residues. The CDR3 protein is CSAIAGGPGANVLTF. The DNA for the CDR3 is TGCAGTGCCATAGCGGGGGGGCCTGGGGCCAACGTCCTGACTTTC.

For the CDR3, the DNA is TGCGCCAGCAGCAGTAGCCCTAGCAGCACAGATACGCAGTATTTT. Amino acid sequence: CASSSSPSSTDTQYF. V and J are TRBV5-1 and TRBJ2-3, with a weak D call TRBD2 (5 bases). The CDR3 is 15 amino acids. Germline assignment: CDR1 SGHRS and CDR2 YFSETQ. Trimming stripped 4 bases from V and 0 bases from J, with 12 bases between.

This clonotype was observed at least ten times. This sequence joins TRBV7-3 and TRBJ2-3; D might be TRBD2 (7 bases). Germline V gene lookup returns CDR1 SGHTA and CDR2 FQGTGA. V was trimmed by 5 bases and J by 6 bases, leaving 18 bases between them. There are 15 residues in the CDR3. CDR3 nucleotides: TGTGCCAGCAGCCTCGTGGGGGGGGCAGTGGATACGCAGTATTTT. Its translation: CASSLVGGAVDTQYF.

This clonotype was seen more than once but under ten times. V is TRBV5-1 and J is TRBJ2-7; D may be TRBD2 (6 bases). Germline V gene sequence: CDR1 SGHRS, CDR2 YFSETQ. With 0 bases removed from V and 5 bases from J, the gap between germline ends came to 15 bases. This CDR3 has 15 amino acids. CDR3 coding DNA: TGCGCCAGCAGCTTGGCCCCAGGGACTGGCGACGAGCAGTACTTC. Translated: CASSLAPGTGDEQYF. The whole variable domain, remainder taken from reference TRBV5-1 and TRBJ2-7, is KAGVTQTPRYLIKTRGQQVTLSCSPISGHRSVSWYQQTPGQGLQFLFEYFSETQRNKGNFPGRFSGRQFSNSRSEMNVSTLELGDSALYLCASSLAPGTGDEQYFGPGTRLTVT.

This clonotype has just a few counts. This chain connects TRBV7-2 to TRBJ1-3; D is uncertain. The ends were cut back, 5 bases at V and 2 bases at J, with 10 bases in the middle. The CDR3 consists of 14 residues. Germline loops: CDR1 SGHTA, CDR2 FQGNSA. CDR3 coding DNA: TGTGCCAGCAGCCCTCGGCCCGCTGGAAACACCATATATTTT. It is translated as CASSPRPAGNTIYF.